The source of this TCR beta chain is a study of radiotherapy plus CTLA-4 blockade in lung cancer. The study's findings and limits: With interferon-beta, early dynamics of blood T cell clones were reported to best predict response.

Here immunoSEQ multiplex PCR was the method, and the copy in TCRdb shows in-frame clones only, minus some. This sample has about 49,000 clones; around 69% occur once, and the top ten carry around 10%. This clone was seen a handful of times. The antigen is undetermined. Trimming removed 3 bases from V and 6 bases from J, with 13 bases in between. Germline V gene data show CDR1 as MNHEY and CDR2 as SMNVEV (reference sequence). This CDR3 has 14 residues. This receptor was taken from a human donor with non-small cell lung cancer who had stable disease on radiotherapy plus ipilimumab. The rearrangement uses TRBV27 and TRBJ2-3; D assignment may be TRBD1 or TRBD2 (6 bases each). The input for sequencing was peripheral blood, taken from a patient treated with radiotherapy plus ipilimumab. DNA of the CDR3: TGTGCCAGCAGTTTCAATGGAGGGGGGGATACGCAGTATTTT. It translates to CASSFNGGGDTQYF.